The TCR beta chain described here comes from a study of OX40 agonist ivuxolimab in advanced cancers. Some clones are missing from TCRdb's copy, which holds only in-frame ones; the method was immunoSEQ multiplex PCR. The table shows tens of thousands of clones, with approximately 91% occurring only once. This CDR3 region has 15 residues. Germline assignment: CDR1 MNHEY and CDR2 SVGAGI. Trimming cost V 2 bases and J 3 bases, with 12 bases left between them. Baseline, cycle 4 day 1, and cycle 7 day 1 were the blood sampling points. The sample here was CD4+ or CD8+ T cells sorted from blood, taken in a trial of the OX40 agonist ivuxolimab. The source is an adult with an advanced solid tumor such as melanoma, head and neck, liver or kidney cancer. The chain has TRBV6-5 and TRBJ2-3; D may be TRBD1 (5 bases). CDR3: CASSYLTETTDTQYF. For the CDR3, the DNA is TGTGCCAGCAGTTACCTGACAGAGACTACAGATACGCAGTATTTT.